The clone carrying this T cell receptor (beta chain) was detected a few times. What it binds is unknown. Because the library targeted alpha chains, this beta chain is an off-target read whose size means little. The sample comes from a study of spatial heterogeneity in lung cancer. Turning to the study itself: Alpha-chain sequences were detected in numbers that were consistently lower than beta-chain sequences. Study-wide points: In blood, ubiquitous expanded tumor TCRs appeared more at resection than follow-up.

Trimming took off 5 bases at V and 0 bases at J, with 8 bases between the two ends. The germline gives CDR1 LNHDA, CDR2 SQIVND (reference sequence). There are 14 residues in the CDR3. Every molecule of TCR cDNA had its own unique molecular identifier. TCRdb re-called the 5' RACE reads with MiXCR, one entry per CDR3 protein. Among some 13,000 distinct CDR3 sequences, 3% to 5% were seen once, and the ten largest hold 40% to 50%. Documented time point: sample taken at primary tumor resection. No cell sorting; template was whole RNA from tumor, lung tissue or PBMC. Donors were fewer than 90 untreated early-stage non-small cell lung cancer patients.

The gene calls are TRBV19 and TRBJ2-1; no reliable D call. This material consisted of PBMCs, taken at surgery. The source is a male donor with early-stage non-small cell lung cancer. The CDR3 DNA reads TGTGCCAGTAGTCCGCCCCCCTCCTACAATGAGCAGTTCTTC. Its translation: CASSPPPSYNEQFF.